This TCR beta chain was observed in a study of spatial heterogeneity in lung cancer. Findings and caveats of the study: It was estimated that coverage of tumor T cells reached around 6.3% for alpha chains and 13% to 15% for beta chains. Mutation tallies in tumors tracked expanded intratumoral alpha and beta TCR counts.

As to time point: sample taken at primary tumor resection. MiXCR, applied by TCRdb to the 5' RACE reads, yields one record per CDR3 protein. The table records approximately 21,000 distinct CDR3 sequences, approximately 4.8% of them present only once. V gave up 8 bases and J gave up 3 bases, with 13 bases separating them. CDR1 MNHEY and CDR2 SVGEGT come from the germline V gene. This CDR3 contains 13 residues. Of note for this clonotype: Its antigen remains unidentified.

The sequences come from lung tumor tissue, collected at surgery. The chain employs TRBV6-2 or TRBV6-3 and TRBJ1-1; tentatively, D is TRBD1 (6 bases). This receptor was taken from a male donor with early-stage non-small cell lung cancer. The CDR3 spells CASGDRTYTEAFF. The CDR3 nucleotides are TGTGCCAGCGGCGACAGGACCTACACTGAAGCTTTCTTT.